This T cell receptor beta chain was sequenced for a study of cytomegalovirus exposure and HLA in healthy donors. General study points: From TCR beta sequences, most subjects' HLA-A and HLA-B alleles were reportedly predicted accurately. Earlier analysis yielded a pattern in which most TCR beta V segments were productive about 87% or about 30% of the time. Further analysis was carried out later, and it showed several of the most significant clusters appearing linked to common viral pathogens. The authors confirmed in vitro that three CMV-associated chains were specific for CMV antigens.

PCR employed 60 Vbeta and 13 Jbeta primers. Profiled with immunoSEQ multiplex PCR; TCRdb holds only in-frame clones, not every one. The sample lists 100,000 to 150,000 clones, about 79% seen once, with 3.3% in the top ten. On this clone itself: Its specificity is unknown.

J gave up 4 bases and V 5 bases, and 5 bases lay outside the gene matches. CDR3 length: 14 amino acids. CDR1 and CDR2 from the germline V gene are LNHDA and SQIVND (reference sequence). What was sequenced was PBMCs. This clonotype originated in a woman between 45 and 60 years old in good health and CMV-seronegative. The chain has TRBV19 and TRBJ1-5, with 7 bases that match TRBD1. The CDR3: CASSVDRTNQPQHF. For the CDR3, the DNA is TGTGCCAGTAGTGTGGACAGGACGAATCAGCCCCAGCATTTT.